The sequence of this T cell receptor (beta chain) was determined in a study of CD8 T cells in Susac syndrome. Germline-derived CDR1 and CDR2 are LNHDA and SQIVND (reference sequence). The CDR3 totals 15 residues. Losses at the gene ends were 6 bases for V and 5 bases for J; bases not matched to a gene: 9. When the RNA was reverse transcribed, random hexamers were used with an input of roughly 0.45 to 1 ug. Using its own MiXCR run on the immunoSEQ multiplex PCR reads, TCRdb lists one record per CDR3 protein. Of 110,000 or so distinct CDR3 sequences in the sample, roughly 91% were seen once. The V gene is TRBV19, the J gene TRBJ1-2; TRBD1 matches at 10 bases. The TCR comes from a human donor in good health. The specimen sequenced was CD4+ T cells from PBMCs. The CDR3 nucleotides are TGTGCCAGTAGCCACCGGGACAGGGGATGGTATGGCTACACCTTC. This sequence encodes CASSHRDRGWYGYTF.